One and the same sample provided the 8 T cell receptor beta chains below, sequenced in a study of ipilimumab plus nivolumab after autologous stem cell transplantation. Data came from immunoSEQ multiplex PCR; TCRdb stores just in-frame clones and leaves some out. The sample consists of fewer than 20,000 clones, over 70% of them appearing once. Material: PBMCs, obtained in a trial of ipilimumab plus nivolumab as post-transplant consolidation. The receptors derive from a male donor with diffuse large B-cell lymphoma.

The chain employs TRBV11-2 and TRBJ2-2; 9 nucleotides match TRBD1. V lost 3 bases to trimming and J lost 7 bases; unmatched junction nucleotides: 6. The CDR3 spans 15 residues. CDR1 is SGHAT, CDR2 FQNNGV, per germline. The CDR3 sequence: CASSLGQGWVGELFF. CDR3 coding DNA: TGTGCCAGCAGCTTGGGACAGGGATGGGTCGGGGAGCTGTTTTTT.

In this sample, this clone turned up once. The chain combines TRBV4-1 with TRBJ2-7, with 8 nucleotides matching TRBD1. The junction had 7 bases not matched to a gene; V was cut back by 4 bases and J by 2 bases. This CDR3 contains 15 residues. Germline V gene lookup returns CDR1 MGHRA and CDR2 YSYEKL. CDR3 loop: CASSPTRGPAYEQYF. In nucleotides, the CDR3 is TGCGCCAGCAGCCCAACCAGGGGGCCGGCCTACGAGCAGTACTTC.

The chain combines TRBV5-1 with TRBJ1-4, with D unclear. The CDR3 loop spans 14 amino acids. Germline V gene data show CDR1 as SGHRS and CDR2 as YFSETQ. The V end was cut by 1 base, the J end by 5 bases, with 9 bases between. Here the CDR3 DNA reads TGCGCCAGCAGCTTGATGTCTGGGAATGAAAAACTGTTTTTT. Translation: CASSLMSGNEKLFF.

This sequence joins TRBV28 and TRBJ2-7; D uncertain. The germline V gene encodes CDR1 MDHEN and CDR2 SYDVKM. Trimming removed 2 bases from V and 5 bases from J, with 4 bases in between. The CDR3 is 11 amino acids. CDR3 in amino acids: CASSLGHEQYF. DNA for the CDR3: TGTGCCAGCAGTTTAGGCCACGAGCAGTACTTC.

The rearrangement links TRBV13 to TRBJ2-2; TRBD2 agrees at 8 bases. The CDR3 contains 16 residues. Per germline, CDR1 PRHDT and CDR2 FYEKMQ (reference sequence). J was trimmed by 4 bases and V by 2 bases; bases with no gene match: 6. The chain's CDR3 is CASSLRHRGGTGELFF. As DNA, the CDR3 is TGTGCCAGCAGCTTACGCCATCGGGGGGGCACCGGGGAGCTGTTTTTT.

The chain recombines TRBV13 with TRBJ2-3; 7 bases are a match to TRBD1. The length of the CDR3 is 18 residues. Germline lookup yields CDR1 PRHDT and CDR2 FYEKMQ (reference sequence). Trimming took 0 bases from V and 4 from J; bases not matched to a gene: 13. CDR3 DNA sequence: TGTGCCAGCAGCTTAGGTTCGTCGGACAGGCCTTTTCCAGATACGCAGTATTTT. It specifies CASSLGSSDRPFPDTQYF.

This chain links TRBV23-1 with TRBJ2-7, with a weak D call TRBD2 (6 bases). TRBV23-1 belongs to the ORF category, with a function that is uncertain. The CDR3 length is 15 residues. V was shortened by 3 bases and J by 3 bases, with 15 bases between the two germline ends. CDR3 in amino acids: CASSQGGGRDYEQYF. The CDR3 DNA reads as TGCGCCAGCAGTCAGGGGGGTGGACGGGACTACGAGCAGTACTTC.

A word on this clone: Other DNA sequences within the sample encode an identical CDR3. The chain recombines TRBV5-1 with TRBJ2-5; no reliable D call. The CDR3 sequence is 12 residues long. The germline V gene encodes CDR1 SGHRS and CDR2 YFSETQ. V was clipped by 4 bases and J by 4 bases, with 8 bases between them. CDR3 loop: CASSPEGETQYF. CDR3 in DNA: TGCGCCAGCAGCCCCGAAGGAGAGACCCAGTACTTC.